Given below is one T cell receptor beta chain in context. Repertoires were generated with immunoSEQ multiplex PCR, while TCRdb's copy carries only in-frame clones and drops some. The sample consists of around 9,100 clones, 71% of them appearing once. This sample's treatment: randomized to nivolumab then ipilimumab (arm A) or the reverse (arm B). This record comes from a study of sequential checkpoint blockade in melanoma. Trimming took 0 bases from V and 6 from J, leaving 10 bases between them. The CDR3 covers 14 residues. CDR1 is SGDLS, CDR2 YYNGEE, per germline. Sample: CD8+ T cells sorted from blood (inferred from file names), taken from a patient given nivolumab and ipilimumab in sequence. The chain recombines TRBV9 with TRBJ2-1; possibly TRBD2 for D (6 bases). This TCR was sampled from a human donor with melanoma. CDR3 nucleotides: TGTGCCAGCAGCGTAGAGGGTAGCGGCAATGAGCAGTTCTTC. Translating gives CASSVEGSGNEQFF.